The source of this TCR beta chain is a study of type 1 regulatory T cells. Background on the study: An in vitro protocol generated T-allo10, a Tr1-enriched, alloantigen-specific CD4 T cell product.

This clonotype has more than one count but fewer than ten. Its antigen remains unidentified. TCRdb independently ran MiXCR on the reads; one entry per CDR3 protein. This sample has more than 12,000 distinct CDR3 sequences, with roughly 13% found just once. This TCR came from a human donor in good health. Sequencing was performed on cultured T cells, either the whole culture or a sorted T cell fraction (not recorded which).

The CDR3 DNA follows: TGTGCCAGCAGGCCCGGGACCTCAAACTATGGCTACACCTTC. Protein: CASRPGTSNYGYTF. This chain uses TRBV13 with TRBJ1-2, with D maybe TRBD1 (5 bases). This CDR3 spans 14 amino acids. Germline V gene lookup returns CDR1 PRHDT and CDR2 FYEKMQ (reference sequence). V was shortened by 6 bases and J by 2 bases, with 13 bases between the two germline ends.